A selection of T cell receptor beta chains follows, all from one sample in a study of cytomegalovirus exposure and HLA in healthy donors. TCRdb's table, derived via immunoSEQ multiplex PCR, lists solely in-frame clones and lacks some. The profile shows 150,000 or so clones, approximately 79% of them singletons. Sequencing was done on a sample of PBMCs. The receptors shown here come from a man aged 18-30 years in good health and CMV-seropositive. Each CDR3 is given with its conserved first and last residue. Not every row has a clone size; where given, it reads once, few, many or a size class.

clone_size	v_call	j_call	cdr3_aa
.	TRBV5-4	TRBJ1-5	CASSFESQPQHF
.	TRBV18	TRBJ2-4	CASSSSPGQGGF
once	TRBV7-9	TRBJ2-1	CASSPGLSSYNEQFF
.	TRBV7-6	TRBJ2-5	CASSPRRASGQETQYF
.	TRBV9	TRBJ2-2	CASSLTPTGGNTGELFF
.	TRBV6-5	TRBJ2-7	CASSPRTGGGEQYF
.	TRBV10-1	TRBJ2-1	CASSESRTSGGRGEQFF
few	TRBV5-1	TRBJ1-1	CASTRTGLNTEAFF
.	TRBV4-3	TRBJ2-3	CASSPTGLAGGADTQYF
.	TRBV14	TRBJ2-7	CASSHFWTGGHEQYF
.	TRBV9	TRBJ2-2	CASSVGGRVGELFF
.	TRBV28	TRBJ1-2	CASSLITPNYGYTF
.	TRBV30	TRBJ2-7	CAWSVFHSFGGLAGGRNYEQYF
.	TRBV7-2	TRBJ2-7	CASSLGFGGLEQYF
.	TRBV2	TRBJ1-4	CATSRATNEKLFF
.	TRBV25-1	TRBJ1-3	CASSAYGASGNTIYF
few	TRBV7-2	TRBJ1-2	CASSTGTGSYGYTF
.	TRBV2	TRBJ2-7	CASSGTGEKREDYEQYF
few	TRBV29-1	TRBJ1-1	CSVTPRINTEAFF
.	TRBV7-9	TRBJ2-7	CASSFWGQSYEQYF
.	TRBV7-8	TRBJ1-2	CASSLVVGRTGGLNTF
.	TRBV7-6	TRBJ1-3	CASSLGFANTIYF
many	TRBV6-6	TRBJ1-6	CASSTGLDSPLHF
.	TRBV11-1	TRBJ2-7	CASSPRGHEQYF